This T cell receptor beta chain came from a study of blood T cell repertoires in COVID-19. For the study at large: Donors in the United States, Italy and Spain gave samples during acute or convalescent COVID-19. PBMCs, B-cell-depleted T cells, or T cells were the source of the cDNA or gDNA that made up the material.

Per the authors' pipeline: Amplifying reference gene primers gave estimates of nucleated cell counts. The assay was immunoSEQ multiplex PCR, and TCRdb's table has in-frame clones only and misses some. The V and J calls and clone size are taken from that table; D and trimming were inferred from the DNA. Of 230,000 or so clones detected, about 90% appear once; the ten largest clones hold 1.5% to 2%. Germline V gene lookup returns CDR1 KGHSH and CDR2 LQKENI. Trimming shortened V by 0 bases and J by 3 bases, and 11 bases separated the two germline ends. The CDR3 totals 15 residues. The material sequenced was peripheral blood. The chain links TRBV18 to TRBJ1-1; no clear D. This clonotype was sampled from a man in his forties or fifties with active or convalescent COVID-19. This chain's CDR3 is CASSPPFPGDTEAFF. The CDR3 bases are TGTGCCAGCTCACCACCGTTCCCAGGCGACACTGAAGCTTTCTTT.